The sequence of this TCR beta chain was determined in a study of blood T cell repertoires in COVID-19. Participants spanned ages about 18 to 100 years and resided in roughly 22 US areas. Participant-reported clinical history was the basis for cohort assignment. Some clones are missing from TCRdb's copy, which holds only in-frame ones; the method was immunoSEQ multiplex PCR. Counted here are over 250,000 clones, around 80% occurring once; the ten biggest clones make up roughly 4%. The CDR3 has 20 residues. The J segment lost 0 bases and the V segment lost 0 bases, leaving 14 bases of the junction unmatched. Looked up from germline, CDR1 is LGHNA and CDR2 is YSLEER.

The sequenced sample consisted of PBMCs or T cells enriched from blood (not recorded which). V and J are TRBV4-3 and TRBJ2-3; 8 nucleotides agree with TRBD2. The TCR was taken from a man aged 30 to 39 with acute COVID-19. The CDR3 sequence: CASSQDAWTSPSRSTDTQYF. CDR3 sequence (DNA): TGCGCCAGCAGCCAAGATGCGTGGACTAGCCCGTCTCGTAGCACAGATACGCAGTATTTT.